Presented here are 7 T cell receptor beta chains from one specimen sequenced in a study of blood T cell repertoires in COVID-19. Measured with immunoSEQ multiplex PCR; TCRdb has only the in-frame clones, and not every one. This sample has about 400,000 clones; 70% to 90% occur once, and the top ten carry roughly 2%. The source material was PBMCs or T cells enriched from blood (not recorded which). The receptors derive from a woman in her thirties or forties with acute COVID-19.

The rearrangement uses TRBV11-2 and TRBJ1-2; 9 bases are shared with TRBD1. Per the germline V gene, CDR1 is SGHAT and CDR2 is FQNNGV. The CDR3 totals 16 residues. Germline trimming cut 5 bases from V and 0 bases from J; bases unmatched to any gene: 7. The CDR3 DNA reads TGTGCCAGCAGCGAAACAGGGACAGGGCCTAACTATGGCTACACCTTC. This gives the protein CASSETGTGPNYGYTF.

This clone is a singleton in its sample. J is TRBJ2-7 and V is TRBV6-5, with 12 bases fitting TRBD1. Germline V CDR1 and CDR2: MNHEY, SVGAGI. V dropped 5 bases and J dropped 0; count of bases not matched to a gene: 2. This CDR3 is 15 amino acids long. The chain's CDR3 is CASSPGQGASYEQYF. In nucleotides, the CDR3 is TGTGCCAGCAGTCCGGGACAGGGGGCCTCCTACGAGCAGTACTTC.

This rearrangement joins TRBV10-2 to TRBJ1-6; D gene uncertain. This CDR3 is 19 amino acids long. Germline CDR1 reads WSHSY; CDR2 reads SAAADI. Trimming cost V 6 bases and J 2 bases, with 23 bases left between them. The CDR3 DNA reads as TGCGCCAGCAGCTCACGACAATGGTCCGGGGATGCCTATAATTCACCCCTCCACTTT. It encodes CASSSRQWSGDAYNSPLHF.

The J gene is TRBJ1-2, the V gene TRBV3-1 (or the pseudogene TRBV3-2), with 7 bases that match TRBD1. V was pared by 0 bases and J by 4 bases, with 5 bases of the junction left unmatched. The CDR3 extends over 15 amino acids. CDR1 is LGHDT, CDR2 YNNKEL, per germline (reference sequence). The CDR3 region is CASSQDEGAAYGYTF. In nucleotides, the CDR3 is TGTGCCAGCAGCCAAGATGAGGGGGCGGCCTATGGCTACACCTTC.

CDR3 in DNA: TGTGCCACCAGCAGAGGGACAGGGATCCGGCCCCAGCATTTT. Translation: CATSRGTGIRPQHF. The J gene is TRBJ1-5, the V gene TRBV15; 8 bases are shared with TRBD1. CDR1 and CDR2 from the germline V gene are LNHNV and YYDKDF (reference sequence). The length of the CDR3 is 14 residues. J gave up 9 bases and V 1 base, and 5 bases lay outside the gene matches.

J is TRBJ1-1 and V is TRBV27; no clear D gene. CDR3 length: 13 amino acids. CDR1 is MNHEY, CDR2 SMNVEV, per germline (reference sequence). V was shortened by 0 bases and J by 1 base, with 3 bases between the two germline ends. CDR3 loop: CASSLSRNTEAFF. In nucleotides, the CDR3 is TGTGCCAGCAGTTTATCGAGGAACACTGAAGCTTTCTTT.

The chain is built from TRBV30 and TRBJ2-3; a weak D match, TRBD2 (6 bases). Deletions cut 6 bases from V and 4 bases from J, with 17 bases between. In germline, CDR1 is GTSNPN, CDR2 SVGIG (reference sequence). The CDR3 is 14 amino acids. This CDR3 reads CACSGGIRADTQYF. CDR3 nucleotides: TGTGCCTGTTCTGGGGGGATCAGGGCAGATACGCAGTATTTT.